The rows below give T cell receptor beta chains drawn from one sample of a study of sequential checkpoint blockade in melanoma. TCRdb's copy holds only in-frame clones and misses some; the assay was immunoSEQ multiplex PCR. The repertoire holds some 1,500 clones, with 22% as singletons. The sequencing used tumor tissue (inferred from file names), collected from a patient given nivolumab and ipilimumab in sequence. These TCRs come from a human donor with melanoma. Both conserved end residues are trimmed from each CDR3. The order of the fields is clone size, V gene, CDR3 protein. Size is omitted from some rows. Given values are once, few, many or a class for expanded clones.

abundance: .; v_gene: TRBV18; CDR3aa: ASSPPGPTPDNEQF
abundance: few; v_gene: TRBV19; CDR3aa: ASSIGGHSTDTQY
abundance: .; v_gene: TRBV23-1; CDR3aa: ASSQSVLNQPQH
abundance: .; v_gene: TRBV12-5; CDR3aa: ASGTSGLYEQY
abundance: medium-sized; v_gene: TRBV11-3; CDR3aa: ASSPSGGARDYGYT
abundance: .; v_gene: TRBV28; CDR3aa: ASRSSGTGYSNQPQH
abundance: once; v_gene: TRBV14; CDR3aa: ASSQNGIQETQY
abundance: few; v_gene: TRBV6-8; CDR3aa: ASSRMTSPPTSTQY
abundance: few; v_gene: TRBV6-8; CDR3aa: ASSGGRLSGNTIY
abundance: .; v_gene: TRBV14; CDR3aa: ASSQEWGLAFPDTQY